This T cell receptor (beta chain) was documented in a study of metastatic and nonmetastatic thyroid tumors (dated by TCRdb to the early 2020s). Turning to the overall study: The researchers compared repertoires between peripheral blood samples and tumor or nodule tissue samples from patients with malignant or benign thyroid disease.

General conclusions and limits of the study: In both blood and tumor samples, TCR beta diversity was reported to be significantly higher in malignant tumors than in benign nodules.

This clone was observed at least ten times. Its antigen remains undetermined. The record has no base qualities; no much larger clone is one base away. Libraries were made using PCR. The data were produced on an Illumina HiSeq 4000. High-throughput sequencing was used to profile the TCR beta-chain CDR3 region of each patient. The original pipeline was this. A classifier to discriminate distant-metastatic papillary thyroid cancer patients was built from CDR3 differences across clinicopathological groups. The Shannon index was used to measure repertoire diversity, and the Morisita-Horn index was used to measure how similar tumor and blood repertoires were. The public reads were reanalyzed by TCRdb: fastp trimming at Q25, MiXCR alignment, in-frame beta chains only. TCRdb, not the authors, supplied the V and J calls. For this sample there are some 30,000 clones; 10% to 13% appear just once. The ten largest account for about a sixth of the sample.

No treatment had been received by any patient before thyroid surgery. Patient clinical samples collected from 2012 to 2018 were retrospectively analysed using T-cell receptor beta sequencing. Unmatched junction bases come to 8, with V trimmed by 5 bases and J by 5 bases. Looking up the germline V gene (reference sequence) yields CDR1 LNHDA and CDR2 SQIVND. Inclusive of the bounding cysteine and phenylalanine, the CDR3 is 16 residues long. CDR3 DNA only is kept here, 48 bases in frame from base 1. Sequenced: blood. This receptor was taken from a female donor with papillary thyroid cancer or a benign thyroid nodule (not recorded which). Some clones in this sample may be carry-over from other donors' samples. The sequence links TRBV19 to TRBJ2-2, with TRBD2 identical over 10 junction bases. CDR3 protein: CASSLISGLATGELFF. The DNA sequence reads TGTGCCAGTAGTTTGATATCGGGACTAGCGACCGGGGAGCTGTTTTTT.